These T cell receptor beta chains were read from a single sample in a study of blood T cells in healthy people across ages. TCRdb reprocessed the 5' RACE reads via MiXCR and lists one record per CDR3 protein. The table records 1.5 million to 2 million distinct CDR3 sequences, about two fifths of them present only once. The sample comprised blood. These receptor sequences come from a human donor in good health. The CDR3 runs from the conserved cysteine through the conserved F or W. The D gene is left open where the match is weak. The size entry is marked missing in some rows and otherwise reads once, few, many or a size class.

abundance	v_gene	d_gene	j_gene	CDR3nt	CDR3aa
.	TRBV11-3	TRBD2	TRBJ2-5	TGTGCCAGCAGCGCTCTAGCGGGGCAAGAGACCCAGTACTTC	CASSALAGQETQYF
.	TRBV20-1	.	TRBJ1-1	TGCAGTGCTAGAGATATCTTCCGACCCGAGGTTAACACTGAAGCTTTCTTT	CSARDIFRPEVNTEAFF
few	TRBV6-2/TRBV6-3	.	TRBJ1-4	TGTGCCAGCAGTTGGACAGCCCTTAATGAAAAACTGTTTTTT	CASSWTALNEKLFF
many	TRBV7-2	.	TRBJ2-3	TGTGCCAGCAGCTTAGGTAGTCGCTCGGATACGCAGTATTTT	CASSLGSRSDTQYF
.	TRBV4-1	TRBD2	TRBJ2-3	TGCGCCAGCAGCCAAGAATGGGCTAGCGGAACCACAGATACGCAGTATTTT	CASSQEWASGTTDTQYF
.	TRBV7-2	TRBD2	TRBJ2-5	TGTGCCAGCAGCCCGGCTAGCGGGGGGCAGGATGAGACCCAGTACTTC	CASSPASGGQDETQYF
.	TRBV10-3	.	TRBJ2-3	TGTGCCATCGGTGGCGGAGGCACAGATACGCAGTATTTT	CAIGGGGTDTQYF
few	TRBV5-1	.	TRBJ1-1	TGCGCCAGCAGCTTGAGTAAGCACATGAACACTGAAGCTTTCTTT	CASSLSKHMNTEAFF
.	TRBV5-1	.	TRBJ1-4	TGCGCCAGCAGCGGAGGACAGCAGAAAGGAAATGAAAAACTGTTTTTT	CASSGGQQKGNEKLFF
many	TRBV7-3	.	TRBJ2-1	TGTGCCAGCAGCTTAAGGGGGTCCTACAATGAGCAGTTCTTC	CASSLRGSYNEQFF
few	TRBV6-5	.	TRBJ2-1	TGTGCCAGCAGTTACGTGAGGTGGAATGAGCAGTTCTTC	CASSYVRWNEQFF
.	TRBV4-2	TRBD1	TRBJ1-2	TGTGCCAGCGGTTCACAGGGGAACTATGGCTACACCTTC	CASGSQGNYGYTF
.	TRBV7-2	.	TRBJ1-2	TGTGCCAGCAGCTTAGTTGCAGGGATCTATGGCTACACCTTC	CASSLVAGIYGYTF
.	TRBV15	.	TRBJ1-5	TGTGCCACCAGCAGGAGGGGGGGGAATCAGCCCCAGCATTTT	CATSRRGGNQPQHF
.	TRBV5-1	.	TRBJ2-5	TGCGCCAGCAGCCTGGATGGGGCCGCGGAGACCCAGTACTTC	CASSLDGAAETQYF
.	TRBV29-1	.	TRBJ1-2	TGCAGCGTTGTGGGCGTGACATGGAGGAATGGCTACACCTTC	CSVVGVTWRNGYTF
few	TRBV7-2	TRBD1	TRBJ2-1	TGTGCCAGCAGCTTAGAAGGACAGGATTACAATGAGCAGTTCTTC	CASSLEGQDYNEQFF
few	TRBV5-1	TRBD2	TRBJ2-3	TGCGCCAGCAGCCAACTAAGCGGGGGGGGTTCTTCAGATACGCAGTATTTT	CASSQLSGGGSSDTQYF
.	TRBV29-1	.	TRBJ1-4	TGCAGCGTTGAGTACGGCGGGAAGGAAAAACTGTTTTTT	CSVEYGGKEKLFF
.	TRBV5-1	TRBD1	TRBJ2-1	TGCGCCAGCAGCTTGGGACAGGGGGCAGCGGATGAGCAGTTCTTC	CASSLGQGAADEQFF
.	TRBV7-3	.	TRBJ2-5	TGTGCCAGCAGCTCGGGGCCCTTTAAGACCCAGTACTTC	CASSSGPFKTQYF
few	TRBV7-3	.	TRBJ2-3	TGTGCCAGCAGCTTATTGACAACAGATACGCAGTATTTT	CASSLLTTDTQYF
.	TRBV7-8	.	TRBJ1-1	TGTGCCAGCAGCTTCCCGGGACGGATGAACACTGAAGCTTTCTTT	CASSFPGRMNTEAFF
.	TRBV20-1	.	TRBJ1-5	TGCAGTGCTAGCCCGCGCGCTGGGGGTCAGCCCCAGCATTTT	CSASPRAGGQPQHF
.	TRBV10-3	.	TRBJ1-5	TGTGCCATCTGCCGGGACAGCAATCAGCCCCAGCATTTT	CAICRDSNQPQHF
few	TRBV27	TRBD1	TRBJ2-3	TGTGCCAGCAGTATCGGACCGGGACAGGGTATCACAGATACGCAGTATTTT	CASSIGPGQGITDTQYF
.	TRBV15	.	TRBJ2-7	TGTGCCACCAGCAGAGGTTTGATCGCGTCATTAGGACCCTACGAGCAGTACTTC	CATSRGLIASLGPYEQYF
.	TRBV29-1	TRBD1	TRBJ2-1	TGCAGCGTCCCAACAGGGGGCGACTCCTACAATGAGCAGTTCTTC	CSVPTGGDSYNEQFF
.	TRBV20-1	.	TRBJ1-2	TGCAGTGCCGCCCGGGGAAACTATGGCTACACCTTC	CSAARGNYGYTF
few	TRBV20-1	.	TRBJ2-5	TGCAGTGCTAGGGTCTCCGTGGGCCAAGAGACCCAGTACTTC	CSARVSVGQETQYF
.	TRBV11-2	.	TRBJ1-3	TGTGCCAGCTCAACCCCGGGCAGGGTAGGAAACACCATATATTTT	CASSTPGRVGNTIYF
.	TRBV20-1	TRBD1	TRBJ1-2	TGCAGTGCGAAGACAGGGCGTAACTATGGCTACACCTTC	CSAKTGRNYGYTF
few	TRBV12-3/TRBV12-4	TRBD1	TRBJ1-1	TGTGCCAGCAACGAGAGGACAGGGGGAGCTTTCTTT	CASNERTGGAFF
.	TRBV5-1	TRBD2	TRBJ2-7	TGCGCCTTCCATTGGGGGAGGGGAGGATACGAGCAGTACTTC	CAFHWGRGGYEQYF
.	TRBV20-1	.	TRBJ1-1	TGCAGTGCTAGAGATCGCCACGGGGGAGGGGGGACTGAAGCTTTCTTT	CSARDRHGGGGTEAFF
.	TRBV7-3	TRBD1	TRBJ2-1	TGTGCCAGCAGTAGGGGACAGGGTGTGGGTGAGCAGTTCTTC	CASSRGQGVGEQFF
.	TRBV20-1	.	TRBJ2-6	TGCAGTGCTAGAGATCAACAGGGAACTGGGGCCAACGTCCTGACTTTC	CSARDQQGTGANVLTF
.	TRBV12-3/TRBV12-4	.	TRBJ2-1	TGTGCCAGCAGTTCGCTGAACGGGGGCCACCCCTCCTACAATGAGCAGTTCTTC	CASSSLNGGHPSYNEQFF
.	TRBV4-3	.	TRBJ2-3	TGCGCCGGCAGCCAAGCTTCGAGGGGGGCTGGAGATACGCAGTATTTT	CAGSQASRGAGDTQYF
.	TRBV7-2	.	TRBJ1-4	TGTGCCAGCAGCTCTCGAAGGGAAGGTGAAAAACTGTTTTTT	CASSSRREGEKLFF
.	TRBV20-1	TRBD1	TRBJ1-1	TGCAGTGCTCCCAATACAGGGGGAGCTGAAGCTTTCTTT	CSAPNTGGAEAFF
many	TRBV4-3	.	TRBJ2-3	TGCGCCAGCAGCCAAGATGTAGGGGATACGCAGTATTTT	CASSQDVGDTQYF
.	TRBV5-6	.	TRBJ2-5	TGTGCCAGCAGCTTACAGGCCCTGGGGGGAGAGACCCAGTACTTC	CASSLQALGGETQYF
.	TRBV28	.	TRBJ1-2	TGTGCCAGCAGGTCTTCCGGGACGGATGGCTACACCTTC	CASRSSGTDGYTF
few	TRBV12-5	TRBD2	TRBJ2-1	TGTGCTAGTGGTTTGGTAAAGGACGGGGCGGCGCGGGGGGATGAGCAGTTCTTC	CASGLVKDGAARGDEQFF
.	TRBV10-3	TRBD1	TRBJ2-7	TGTGCCATCAGTGACCCCGGGACAGGCAGCTCCTACGAGCAGTACTTC	CAISDPGTGSSYEQYF
few	TRBV15	TRBD1	TRBJ2-7	TGTGCCGCCTCGTCCGGGACAGTGACCCACGAGCAGTACTTC	CAASSGTVTHEQYF
few	TRBV20-1	.	TRBJ2-3	TGCAGTGCTAGAGTAGTGGACACAGATACGCAGTATTTT	CSARVVDTDTQYF
.	TRBV29-1	TRBD1	TRBJ1-6	TGCAGCGTTGAAGAAGGGGGCGGTTCACCCCTCCACTTT	CSVEEGGGSPLHF
.	TRBV27	.	TRBJ2-7	TGTGCCAGCACCAGGTGGGAAATAACGGGCTACAATGAGCAGTACTTC	CASTRWEITGYNEQYF
few	TRBV12-3/TRBV12-4	.	TRBJ1-2	TGTGCCAGCAGTCCCCAAAGAGGGCAGGGGACCAGCTATGGCTACACCTTC	CASSPQRGQGTSYGYTF
.	TRBV28	.	TRBJ1-5	TGTGCCAGCGGAGTGGGCGGCGGCAATCAGCCCCAGCATTTT	CASGVGGGNQPQHF
.	TRBV28	.	TRBJ1-2	TGTGCCAGCAGTTTGAACTCGGGGAACTCCTATGGCTACACCTTC	CASSLNSGNSYGYTF
few	TRBV29-1	.	TRBJ2-7	TGCAGCGTTGTAGGCTACGAGCAGTACTTC	CSVVGYEQYF